Listed below are T cell receptor beta chains from one sample, sequenced in a study of cytomegalovirus exposure and HLA in healthy donors. Clones were sequenced by immunoSEQ multiplex PCR, and TCRdb holds only the in-frame ones, with some missing. This sample has around 150,000 clones; 72% occur once, and the top ten carry around 4.2%. The sequenced sample consisted of PBMCs. These receptors were taken from a man aged 50-60 years in good health and CMV-seropositive. The CDR3 runs from the conserved cysteine through the conserved F or W. Each record gives: clone size, J gene, D gene, V gene, CDR3 DNA, CDR3 protein. D genes are given only for firm matches. For some rows the clone size is stated as once, few or many, or as a class when expanded; others skip it.

>NA|TRBJ2-3|NA|TRBV5-1
TGCGCCAGCAGCTTGTCCCTGACAGATACGCAGTATTTT
CASSLSLTDTQYF
>few|TRBJ1-1|NA|TRBV5-4
TGTGCCAGCAGCGTCCAGGGAGGCACTGAAGCTTTCTTT
CASSVQGGTEAFF
>few|TRBJ1-1|TRBD1|TRBV7-2
TGTGCCAGCAGCTGGGACAGGGTCCGCCCTGAAGCTTTCTTT
CASSWDRVRPEAFF
>NA|TRBJ2-2|TRBD2|TRBV7-2
TGTGCCAGCAGCCTCAGACTAGCGGGGGGGACCGGGGAGCTGTTTTTT
CASSLRLAGGTGELFF
>few|TRBJ2-3|TRBD1|TRBV5-1
TGCGCCAGCAGCTTCGGACAGGGTGGGACAGATACGCAGTATTTT
CASSFGQGGTDTQYF
>NA|TRBJ2-1|NA|TRBV11-3
TGTGCCAGCACCCGGTCCGGGGGTGAGCAGTTCTTC
CASTRSGGEQFF
>NA|TRBJ1-2|TRBD1|TRBV29-1
TGCAGCGGACATACAGGGGATGGCTACACCTTC
CSGHTGDGYTF
>NA|TRBJ1-6|TRBD1|TRBV6-1
TGTGCCAGCAGTGGAAGGGGGCCGCTTTCCTATAATTCACCCCTCCACTTT
CASSGRGPLSYNSPLHF
>NA|TRBJ2-1|TRBD2|TRBV7-3
TGTGCCAGCAGCCTGACTAGCGGGAGGGCCCTCGGAGAGCAGTTCTTC
CASSLTSGRALGEQFF
>NA|TRBJ2-7|NA|TRBV28
TGTGCCAGCAAAAGCCATGGGGCCAGACCGAATGAGGACTTC
CASKSHGARPNEDF
>few|TRBJ1-4|NA|TRBV2
TGTGCCAGCAGTGAAATTATTGAGAGAAGAAAACTGTTTTTT
CASSEIIERRKLFF
>few|TRBJ2-5|NA|TRBV20-1
TGCAGTGCCTGGGCACCTGAGACCCAGTACTTC
CSAWAPETQYF
>NA|TRBJ1-2|TRBD1|TRBV2
TGTGCCAGCAGTGTACGAAACAGGGGTACCTATGGCTACACCTTC
CASSVRNRGTYGYTF
>NA|TRBJ1-1|TRBD1|TRBV5-1
TGCGCCAGCAGCCCCGGGACAGCCACTGAAGCTTTCTTT
CASSPGTATEAFF
>NA|TRBJ2-7|NA|TRBV11-2
TGTGCCAGCAGCCCCTATTTTGTCCAGGATCAGTACTTC
CASSPYFVQDQYF
>NA|TRBJ1-1|NA|TRBV18
TGTGCCAGCTCACCTAACAGGGTTGGCACTGAAGCTTTCTTT
CASSPNRVGTEAFF
>NA|TRBJ1-1|NA|TRBV19
TGTGCCAGTATTCAAAACACTGAAGCTTTCTTT
CASIQNTEAFF
>NA|TRBJ2-1|TRBD2|TRBV9
TGTGCCAGCAGCGTCGGAGCTCGGGAGGGGAATGAGCAGTTCTTC
CASSVGAREGNEQFF
>NA|TRBJ1-2|NA|TRBV28
TGTGCCAGCAGTTCAACCAGGGCTTCCGGCTATGGCTACACCTTC
CASSSTRASGYGYTF
>NA|TRBJ1-2|NA|TRBV7-9
TGTGCCAGCAGCTTAATGAGGGCGACCTATGGCTACACCTTC
CASSLMRATYGYTF
>NA|TRBJ2-1|TRBD1|TRBV5-1
TGCGCCAGCAGCTTGGGACAGGGGGTCAATGAGCAGTTCTTC
CASSLGQGVNEQFF
>NA|TRBJ2-5|TRBD2|TRBV13
TGTGCCAGCAGCCTGGGACTAGCGGGGGGCCCCCAAGAGACCCAGTACTTC
CASSLGLAGGPQETQYF
>NA|TRBJ2-2|NA|TRBV5-1
TGCGCCAGCAGCCATCCTGAGGCGGGGAACACCGGGGAGCTGTTTTTT
CASSHPEAGNTGELFF
>NA|TRBJ2-3|NA|TRBV12-2
TGTGCAAGTCGCTTAGGTGGGGCTAGCGGGAGGTTGACAGATACGCAGTATTTT
CASRLGGASGRLTDTQYF
>NA|TRBJ2-1|TRBD2|TRBV5-6
TGTGCCAGCAGCTCGGCGGCTAGCGGGAGCGATGAGCAGTTCTTC
CASSSAASGSDEQFF
>few|TRBJ2-5|TRBD2|TRBV11-2
TGTGCCAGCAGCCCAGGACTAGCGGGGCGACAAGAGACCCAGTACTTC
CASSPGLAGRQETQYF
>NA|TRBJ2-5|NA|TRBV5-1
TGCGCCAGCAGTTTCACAGCGGATGGGACCCAGTACTTC
CASSFTADGTQYF
>few|TRBJ2-1|TRBD1|TRBV29-1
TGCAGCGTTGAAAGGGACAGGGGAAGTGAGCAGTTCTTC
CSVERDRGSEQFF
>NA|TRBJ2-1|TRBD2|TRBV5-8
TGTGCCAGCAGCTTGGTCCTAGCGGGAGTCGATGAGCAGTTCTTC
CASSLVLAGVDEQFF
>NA|TRBJ1-1|TRBD1|TRBV7-6
TGTGCCAGCAGCTACAGACAGGGCTGGAGCACTGAAGCTTTCTTT
CASSYRQGWSTEAFF
>NA|TRBJ2-7|TRBD2|TRBV2
TGTGCCAGCAGTTTGCTCCAATCACTAGCGGGAGAATACGAGCAGTACTTC
CASSLLQSLAGEYEQYF
>NA|TRBJ2-1|NA|TRBV28
TGTGCCAGCAGCCCCGTCACGGGGGGCCAGGATGAGCAGTTCTTC
CASSPVTGGQDEQFF
>NA|TRBJ2-7|NA|TRBV4-3
TGCGCCAGCAGCCTCCGGGCAGGGGCCGCCACCTACGAGCAGTACTTC
CASSLRAGAATYEQYF
>NA|TRBJ2-1|NA|TRBV7-6
TGTGCCAGCAGCAAGGGAGTCGGTGAGCAGTTCTTC
CASSKGVGEQFF
>NA|TRBJ2-5|TRBD2|TRBV19
TGTGCCAGTAGCCCTATTACTAGCGGCGTACGGGGGACCCAGTACTTC
CASSPITSGVRGTQYF
>NA|TRBJ1-4|TRBD1|TRBV2
TGTGCCAGCAGCTACGGGACAGTGAATGAAAAACTGTTTTTT
CASSYGTVNEKLFF
>NA|TRBJ2-2|NA|TRBV7-3
TGTGCCAGCAGCTTAATGGGCCCACCGAACACCGGGGAGCTGTTTTTT
CASSLMGPPNTGELFF
>NA|TRBJ1-1|TRBD1|TRBV19
TGTGCCAGTAGGGGGACAGGGTATACTGAAGCTTTCTTT
CASRGTGYTEAFF
>NA|TRBJ1-3|NA|TRBV5-6
TGTGCCAGCAGCTTGATGGACCCTTGGAGGGACACCATATATTTT
CASSLMDPWRDTIYF
>few|TRBJ2-3|TRBD2|TRBV6-5
TGTACGGCGGGGGGACCAGATACGCAGTATTTT
CTAGGPDTQYF
>NA|TRBJ1-5|TRBD1|TRBV28
TGTGCCAGCAGAACCGGTGGAGGGGGCGGGAGCAATCAGCCCCAGCATTTT
CASRTGGGGGSNQPQHF
>few|TRBJ2-2|NA|TRBV18
TGTGCCAGCTCACCACTGGGGGCGTCCGGGGAGCTGTTTTTT
CASSPLGASGELFF
>NA|TRBJ1-3|TRBD1|TRBV7-6
TGTGCCAGCAGCTCGAGACAGGGGCTATTTGGAAACACCATATATTTT
CASSSRQGLFGNTIYF
>NA|TRBJ2-3|TRBD2|TRBV6-1
TGTGCCAGCAGTGAAATAGCGGGGGGCACAGATACGCAGTATTTT
CASSEIAGGTDTQYF
>NA|TRBJ2-4|NA|TRBV7-2
TGTGCCAGCAGCCGCCAAGCGGGAAGGGGGGACATTCAGTACTTC
CASSRQAGRGDIQYF
>NA|TRBJ2-7|NA|TRBV7-2
TGTGCCAGCAGGCGGGTTGGGGGGTCCTACGAGCAGTACTTC
CASRRVGGSYEQYF
>NA|TRBJ2-1|NA|TRBV29-1
TGCAGCGTTGACGATGAGCAGTTCTTC
CSVDDEQFF
>NA|TRBJ2-3|TRBD2|TRBV5-6
TGTGCCAGCAGTTGGGGTAGCGGGAGGGATACGCAGTATTTT
CASSWGSGRDTQYF
>NA|TRBJ2-1|NA|TRBV9
TGTGCCAGCAGCGTCACAAGCTCCTACAATGAGCAGTTCTTC
CASSVTSSYNEQFF
>NA|TRBJ2-3|NA|TRBV5-8
TGTGCCAGCAGCCTTGAAGGGGTAACAGATACGCAGTATTTT
CASSLEGVTDTQYF
>NA|TRBJ1-2|TRBD1|TRBV25-1
TGTGCCAGCAGTGGCCCTGGGACAGGGTACGGTTTGGACTATGGCTACACCTTC
CASSGPGTGYGLDYGYTF
>NA|TRBJ1-2|NA|TRBV6-5
TGTGCCAGCAGTTACTCACCAGGGGCGCAGGGCTACACCTTC
CASSYSPGAQGYTF
>NA|TRBJ2-7|TRBD1|TRBV19
TGTGCCAGTAGTTTGCCGGGACAGGGTCCTGACGAGCAGTACTTC
CASSLPGQGPDEQYF